This entry describes one T cell receptor beta chain. Its antigen is not identified. The sample belongs to a study of cytomegalovirus exposure and HLA in healthy donors. Study observations and caveats: Among the most significant clusters, several appeared linked to common viral pathogens in a later analysis. Analysis was carried out at a later point, and it linked a missense DCLRE1C variant to TCR beta V- and J-gene trimming.

CDR1 and CDR2 (germline): SEHNR, FQNEAQ (reference sequence). V dropped 4 bases and J dropped 1 base, with 10 bases sitting between them. The CDR3 is 14 residues long. 13 Jbeta primers and 60 Vbeta primers were used for the PCR. The authors' processing: Unique TCR beta chains totaled roughly 80 million in a later count, with roughly 11 million of them shared. The data were produced by immunoSEQ multiplex PCR, yet TCRdb's version contains in-frame clones alone and is incomplete. V and J calls and clone size are as listed in that table; D and trimming were resolved from the DNA. This sample has 100,000 to 150,000 clones, with 70% to 80% found just once.

This TCR was sampled from a man aged 35-49 years in good health and CMV-seronegative. This rearrangement joins TRBV7-9 to TRBJ1-2; weak D call: TRBD1 (6 bases). The sample was PBMCs. CDR3 region: CASSSGHFNYGYTF. The CDR3, as DNA: TGTGCCAGCAGCTCGGGACACTTTAACTATGGCTACACCTTC.